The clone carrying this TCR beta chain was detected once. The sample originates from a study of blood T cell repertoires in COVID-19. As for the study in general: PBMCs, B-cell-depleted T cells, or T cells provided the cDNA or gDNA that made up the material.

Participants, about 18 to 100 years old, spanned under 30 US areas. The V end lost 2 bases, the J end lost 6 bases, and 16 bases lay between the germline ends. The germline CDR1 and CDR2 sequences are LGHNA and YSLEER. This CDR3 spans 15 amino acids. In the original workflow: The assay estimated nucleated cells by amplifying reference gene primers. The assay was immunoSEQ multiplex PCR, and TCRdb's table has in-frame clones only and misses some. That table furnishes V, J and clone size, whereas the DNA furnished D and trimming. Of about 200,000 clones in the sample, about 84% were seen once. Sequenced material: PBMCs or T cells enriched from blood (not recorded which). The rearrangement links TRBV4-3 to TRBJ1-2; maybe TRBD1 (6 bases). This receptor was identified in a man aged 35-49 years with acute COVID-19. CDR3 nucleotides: TGCGCCAGCAGCCAAAATACAGGGAGAATCGATGGCTACACCTTC. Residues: CASSQNTGRIDGYTF.